This is a list of T cell receptor beta chains from one sample in a study of blood T cell repertoires in COVID-19. The protocol was immunoSEQ multiplex PCR, while the TCRdb copy is restricted to in-frame clones and leaves out a portion. The sample holds about 310,000 clones, approximately 89% seen once. Sequencing was carried out using PBMCs or T cells enriched from blood (not recorded which). These receptors all stem from a woman aged 25 to 39 who had recovered from COVID-19. Both conserved end residues are part of each CDR3. The D gene is left open where the match is weak. Clone size, where shown, is once, few, many, or a class for clones that have expanded.

CDR3aa,CDR3nt,v_gene,len,d_gene,abundance,j_gene
CASIRDRGSSNSPLHF,TGTGCCAGCATCCGGGACAGGGGTTCTTCCAATTCACCCCTCCACTTT,TRBV2,16,TRBD1,-,TRBJ1-6
CASSQGPSADYEQYF,TGTGCCAGCAGCCAGGGCCCTAGCGCCGACTACGAGCAGTACTTC,TRBV4-2,15,-,once,TRBJ2-7
CASSPALVSQRTGELFF,TGTGCCAGCAGCCCCGCCCTAGTAAGCCAGAGGACCGGGGAGCTGTTTTTT,TRBV3-1/TRBV3-2,17,-,-,TRBJ2-2
CASSLVDSGGNTIYF,TGTGCCAGCAGCTTAGTTGACAGTGGTGGAAACACCATATATTTT,TRBV7-6,15,-,once,TRBJ1-3
CAWSGDSLLSGNTIYF,TGTGCCTGGAGTGGGGACAGCCTTCTCTCTGGAAACACCATATATTTT,TRBV30,16,TRBD1,-,TRBJ1-3
CAWSSLAGVDTQYF,TGTGCCTGGAGTTCCCTAGCGGGAGTAGATACGCAGTATTTT,TRBV30,14,TRBD2,few,TRBJ2-3
CASSQDSPGFSYNEQFF,TGCGCCAGCAGCCAAGATAGCCCGGGATTCTCCTACAATGAGCAGTTCTTC,TRBV4-1,17,-,-,TRBJ2-1
CASGAGEQYF,TGTGCCAGCGGGGCGGGGGAGCAGTACTTC,TRBV2,10,-,-,TRBJ2-7
CAISESQGWNTEAFF,TGTGCCATCAGTGAGTCTCAGGGGTGGAACACTGAAGCTTTCTTT,TRBV10-3,15,-,-,TRBJ1-1
CASSQRLQRGDNEQFF,TGTGCCAGCTCCCAGAGACTGCAAAGGGGCGACAATGAGCAGTTCTTC,TRBV18,16,-,-,TRBJ2-1
CASSFRSGRQSSYNSPLHF,TGTGCCAGCAGCTTTAGATCAGGCCGCCAGAGCTCCTATAATTCACCCCTCCACTTT,TRBV5-4,19,-,few,TRBJ1-6
CASSYQAGAYEQYF,TGTGCCAGCAGTTACCAAGCGGGGGCCTACGAGCAGTACTTC,TRBV28,14,TRBD2,-,TRBJ2-7
CASSPDRGSGYEQYF,TGTGCCAGCAGCCCGGACAGGGGAAGCGGCTACGAGCAGTACTTC,TRBV3-1/TRBV3-2,15,TRBD1,-,TRBJ2-7
CASSVSIANEQFF,TGTGCCAGCAGCGTATCCATAGCCAATGAGCAGTTCTTC,TRBV11-2,13,-,-,TRBJ2-1
CASSFQADSPLHF,TGCGCCAGCAGCTTTCAGGCCGATTCACCCCTCCACTTT,TRBV5-1,13,-,-,TRBJ1-6
CASSSGQGANYGYTF,TGTGCCAGCAGCTCCGGACAGGGTGCTAACTATGGCTACACCTTC,TRBV7-9,15,TRBD1,-,TRBJ1-2
CASRARESSNQPQHF,TGTGCCAGCAGGGCCAGGGAAAGTAGCAATCAGCCCCAGCATTTT,TRBV6-5,15,-,-,TRBJ1-5
CASSILGASGYEQYF,TGTGCCAGTAGTATTCTGGGGGCCTCAGGATACGAGCAGTACTTC,TRBV19,15,-,-,TRBJ2-7
CASSLGLAGYEQFF,TGTGCCAGCAGCTTGGGACTAGCGGGGTATGAGCAGTTCTTC,TRBV11-2,14,TRBD2,once,TRBJ2-1
CSVVGGYNDREETQYF,TGCAGCGTTGTGGGGGGTTATAATGACAGGGAAGAGACCCAGTACTTC,TRBV29-1,16,-,-,TRBJ2-5
CASMASVGLSYEQYF,TGTGCCAGTATGGCGTCTGTGGGACTATCGTACGAGCAGTACTTC,TRBV19,15,TRBD2,once,TRBJ2-7
CATSGGGVTNEKLFF,TGTGCCACCTCGGGGGGAGGAGTAACTAATGAAAAACTGTTTTTT,TRBV28,15,-,few,TRBJ1-4
CASSPGGQWRNTEAFF,TGTGCCAGCAGTCCAGGGGGACAGTGGAGGAACACTGAAGCTTTCTTT,TRBV28,16,TRBD1,-,TRBJ1-1
CAWSVFWGGKVYEQYF,TGTGCCTGGAGTGTATTTTGGGGCGGGAAGGTGTACGAGCAGTACTTC,TRBV30,16,-,-,TRBJ2-7
CASSYSSGAGGTEAFF,TGTGCCAGCAGTTACTCCAGTGGCGCGGGTGGGACTGAAGCTTTCTTT,TRBV6-5,16,-,-,TRBJ1-1
CASSDRDVSYEQYF,TGTGCCAGCAGCGACAGGGACGTCTCCTACGAGCAGTACTTC,TRBV28,14,TRBD1,-,TRBJ2-7
CASGLVSATNEKLFF,TGTGCTAGTGGTTTGGTCTCGGCAACTAATGAAAAACTGTTTTTT,TRBV12-5,15,-,few,TRBJ1-4
CATSDLPSGRPYEQYF,TGTGCCACCAGTGATTTGCCTAGCGGGAGGCCCTACGAGCAGTACTTC,TRBV24-1,16,TRBD2,-,TRBJ2-7
CASSWGQGAPGNTIYF,TGCGCCAGCAGCTGGGGACAGGGGGCGCCTGGAAACACCATATATTTT,TRBV5-1,16,TRBD1,-,TRBJ1-3
CASGWDISSGYHF,TGTGCTAGTGGTTGGGACATTTCCAGTGGTTACCACTTT,TRBV12-5,13,-,-,TRBJ1-6
CASSHYSGRSSYEQYF,TGTGCCAGCAGTCACTATAGCGGGAGAAGCTCCTACGAGCAGTACTTC,TRBV28,16,TRBD2,-,TRBJ2-7
CASSIAGGTGELFF,TGTGCCAGTAGTATAGCGGGGGGAACCGGGGAGCTGTTTTTT,TRBV19,14,TRBD2,-,TRBJ2-2
CASSAGLAGVETQYF,TGTGCCAGCAGCGCGGGACTAGCGGGAGTAGAGACCCAGTACTTC,TRBV5-4,15,TRBD2,-,TRBJ2-5
CASSLFSGSSYEQYF,TGTGCCAGCAGCTTGTTTAGCGGGAGCTCCTACGAGCAGTACTTC,TRBV7-2,15,TRBD2,-,TRBJ2-7
CASRPTGILQGYTF,TGTGCCAGCAGACCCACAGGGATACTACAAGGCTACACCTTC,TRBV4-2,14,-,-,TRBJ1-2
CASSPDRVASPLHF,TGTGCCAGCTCGCCTGACAGGGTGGCATCACCCCTCCACTTT,TRBV18,14,TRBD1,-,TRBJ1-6
CASSLQGAAGELFF,TGTGCCAGCAGCCTTCAGGGGGCGGCCGGGGAGCTGTTTTTT,TRBV14,14,TRBD1,-,TRBJ2-2
CASSQDRGWDGYTF,TGCGCCAGCAGCCAAGATCGGGGGTGGGATGGCTACACCTTC,TRBV4-3,14,-,-,TRBJ1-2
CASTGTGGYTF,TGTGCCAGCACCGGAACGGGTGGCTACACCTTC,TRBV28,11,-,-,TRBJ1-2
CASSGITGTSGTSLSPYEQYF,TGTGCCAGCAGCGGGATAACGGGGACTAGCGGGACCTCCCTTTCTCCTTACGAGCAGTACTTC,TRBV13,21,TRBD2,-,TRBJ2-7
CASSLREGYGAFF,TGTGCCAGCAGCCTCCGGGAGGGGTATGGAGCTTTCTTT,TRBV9,13,-,-,TRBJ1-1
CASSLSTGQNTEAFF,TGTGCCAGCAGTTTATCGACAGGCCAAAACACTGAAGCTTTCTTT,TRBV27,15,-,-,TRBJ1-1
CASSPWTGTRGYTF,TGTGCCAGCAGCCCATGGACAGGGACCAGGGGCTACACCTTC,TRBV9,14,TRBD1,-,TRBJ1-2
CAINRGLNTEAFF,TGTGCCATCAACAGGGGTTTGAACACTGAAGCTTTCTTT,TRBV10-3,13,TRBD1,-,TRBJ1-1
CASSLFRDSSSYEQYF,TGTGCCAGCAGTTTGTTCCGGGACAGTAGCTCCTACGAGCAGTACTTC,TRBV28,16,TRBD1,-,TRBJ2-7
CASSLGVGQEKLFF,TGTGCCAGCAGCTTAGGGGTGGGACAAGAAAAACTGTTTTTT,TRBV11-2,14,-,-,TRBJ1-4
CASSPTANYGYTF,TGTGCCAGTAGCCCGACAGCTAACTATGGCTACACCTTC,TRBV19,13,-,-,TRBJ1-2
CASSFGGIDTEAFF,TGTGCCAGCAGTTTCGGAGGGATTGACACTGAAGCTTTCTTT,TRBV28,14,-,-,TRBJ1-1
CASSPGQGHQPQHF,TGTGCCAGCAGCCCGGGACAGGGGCATCAGCCCCAGCATTTT,TRBV7-9,14,TRBD1,-,TRBJ1-5
CASSLERQETQYF,TGTGCCAGCAGCTTAGAGCGTCAAGAGACCCAGTACTTC,TRBV5-8,13,-,-,TRBJ2-5
CASSQGRAGKNTEAFF,TGCGCCAGCAGCCAAGGTCGAGCAGGGAAAAACACTGAAGCTTTCTTT,TRBV4-1,16,-,-,TRBJ1-1
CASSSLGGANEQFF,TGTGCCAGCAGCTCATTGGGGGGTGCGAATGAGCAGTTCTTC,TRBV11-2,14,-,-,TRBJ2-1
CAWSADMNQPQHF,TGTGCCTGGAGTGCAGACATGAATCAGCCCCAGCATTTT,TRBV30,13,-,-,TRBJ1-5
CASSQQDPGNTIYF,TGTGCCAGCAGCCAACAGGATCCTGGAAACACCATATATTTT,TRBV7-9,14,-,-,TRBJ1-3
CASSPPPETAYYEQYF,TGTGCCAGCTCACCACCCCCCGAGACAGCGTATTACGAGCAGTACTTC,TRBV18,16,-,once,TRBJ2-7